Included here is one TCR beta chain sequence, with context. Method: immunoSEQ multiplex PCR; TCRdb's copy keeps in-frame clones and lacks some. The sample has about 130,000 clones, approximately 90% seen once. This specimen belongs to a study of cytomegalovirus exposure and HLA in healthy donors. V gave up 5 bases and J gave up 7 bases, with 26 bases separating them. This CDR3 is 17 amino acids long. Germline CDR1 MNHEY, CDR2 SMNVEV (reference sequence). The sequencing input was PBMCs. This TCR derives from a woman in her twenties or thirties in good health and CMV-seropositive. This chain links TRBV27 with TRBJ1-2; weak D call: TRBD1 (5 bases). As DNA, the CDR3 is TGTGCCAGCAGTCAACGTATTGGGGTTCAGGGAAGTGGTGGCTACACCTTC. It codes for CASSQRIGVQGSGGYTF.